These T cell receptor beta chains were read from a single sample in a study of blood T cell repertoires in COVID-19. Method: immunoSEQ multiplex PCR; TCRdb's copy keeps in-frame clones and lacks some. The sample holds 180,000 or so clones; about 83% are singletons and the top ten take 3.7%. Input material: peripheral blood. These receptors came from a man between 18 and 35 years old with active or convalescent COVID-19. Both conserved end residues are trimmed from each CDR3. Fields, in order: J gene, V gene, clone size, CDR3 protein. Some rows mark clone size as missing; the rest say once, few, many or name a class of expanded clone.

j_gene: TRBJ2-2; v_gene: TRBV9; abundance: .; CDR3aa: ASSVRDLMSRTGELF
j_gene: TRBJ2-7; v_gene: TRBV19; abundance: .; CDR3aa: ASSLTLAGVYEQY
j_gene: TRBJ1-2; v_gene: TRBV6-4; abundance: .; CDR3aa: ASRAGGQDVIYT
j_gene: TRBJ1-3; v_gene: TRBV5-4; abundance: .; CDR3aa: ASSRGQGLGNTIY
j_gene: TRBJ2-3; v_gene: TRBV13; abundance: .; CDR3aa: ASSLLAGDADTQY
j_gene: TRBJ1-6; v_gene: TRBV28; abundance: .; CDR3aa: ASSLQGDSPLH
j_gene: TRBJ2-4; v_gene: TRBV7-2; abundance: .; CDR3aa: ASSPMGMVKNIQY
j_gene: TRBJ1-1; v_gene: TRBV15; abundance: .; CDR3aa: ATSTHPWLNTEAF
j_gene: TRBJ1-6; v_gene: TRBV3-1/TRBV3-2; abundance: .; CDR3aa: ASSQGGMANSPLH
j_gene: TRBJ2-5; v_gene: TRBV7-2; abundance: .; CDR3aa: ASSRGSGETQY
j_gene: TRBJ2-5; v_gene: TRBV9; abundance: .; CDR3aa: ASSAGTANQETQY
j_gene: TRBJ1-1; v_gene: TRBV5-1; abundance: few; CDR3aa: ASSWDKPNTEAF
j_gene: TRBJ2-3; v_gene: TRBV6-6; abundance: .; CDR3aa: ASNGDYSTDTQY
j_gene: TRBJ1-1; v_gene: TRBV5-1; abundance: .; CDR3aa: ASSLKGVNTEAF
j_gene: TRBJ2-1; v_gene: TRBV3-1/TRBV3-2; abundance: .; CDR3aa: ASSQDGASGIGNEQF
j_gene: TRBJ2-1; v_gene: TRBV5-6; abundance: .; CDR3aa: ASSLEAYNEQF
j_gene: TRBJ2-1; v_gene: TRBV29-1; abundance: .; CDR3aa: SVVGNYNEQF
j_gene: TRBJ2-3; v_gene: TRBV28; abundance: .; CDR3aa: ASSRGGVRVDTQY
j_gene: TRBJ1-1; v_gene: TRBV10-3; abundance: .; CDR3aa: AISESRANTEAF
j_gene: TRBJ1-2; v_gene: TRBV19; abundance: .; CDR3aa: ASSIGHRMGHDYYGYT
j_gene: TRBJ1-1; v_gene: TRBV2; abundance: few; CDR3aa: ASSLRDVGLGEAF
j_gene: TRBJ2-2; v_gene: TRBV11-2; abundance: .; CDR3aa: ASSLVGQVTGELF
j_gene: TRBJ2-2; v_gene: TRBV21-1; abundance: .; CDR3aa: ASSVQGYTGELF
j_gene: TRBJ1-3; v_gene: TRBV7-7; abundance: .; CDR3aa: ASSAGQGNTIY
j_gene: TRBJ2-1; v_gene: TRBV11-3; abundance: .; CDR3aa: ASSSRTSGYYNEQF
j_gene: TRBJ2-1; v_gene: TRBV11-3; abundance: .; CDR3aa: ASSELVQGYNEQF
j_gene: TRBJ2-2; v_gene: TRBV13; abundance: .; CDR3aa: ASSAKTGGVGGTGELF
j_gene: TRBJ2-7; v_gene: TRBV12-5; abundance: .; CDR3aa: ASVGTSGSRGYEQY
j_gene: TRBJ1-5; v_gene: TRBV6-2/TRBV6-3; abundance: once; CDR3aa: ASSYAWRGYQPQH
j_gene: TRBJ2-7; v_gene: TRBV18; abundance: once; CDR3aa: ASSTTPTGISYEQY
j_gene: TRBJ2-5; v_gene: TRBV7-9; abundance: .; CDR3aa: ASSLTGLAETQY
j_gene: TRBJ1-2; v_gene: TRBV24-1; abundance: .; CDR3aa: ATSDSRTTSHT
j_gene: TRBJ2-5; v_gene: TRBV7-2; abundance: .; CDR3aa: ASNLATVQETQY
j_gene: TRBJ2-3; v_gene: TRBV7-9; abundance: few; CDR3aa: ASSSTSGIKGTQY
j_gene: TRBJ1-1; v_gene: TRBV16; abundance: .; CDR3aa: ASSSRRTEAF
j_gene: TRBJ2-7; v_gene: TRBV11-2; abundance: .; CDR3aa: ASSLVGPSYEQY
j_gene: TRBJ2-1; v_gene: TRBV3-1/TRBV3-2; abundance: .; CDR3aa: ASSQDVYHEQF
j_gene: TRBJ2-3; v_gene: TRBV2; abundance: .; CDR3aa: ATTLAGGLSTDTQY
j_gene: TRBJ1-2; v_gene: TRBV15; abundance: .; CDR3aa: ATSSRRGSSNYGYT
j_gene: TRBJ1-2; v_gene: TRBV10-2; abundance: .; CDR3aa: ASSEDHGGRDYGYT
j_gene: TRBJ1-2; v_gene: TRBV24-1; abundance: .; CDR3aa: ATSDTDRDYGYT
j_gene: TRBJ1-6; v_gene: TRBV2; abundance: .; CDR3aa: ASSALSYFLH
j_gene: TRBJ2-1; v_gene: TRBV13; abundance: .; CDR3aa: ASSHEPGLAGADEQF
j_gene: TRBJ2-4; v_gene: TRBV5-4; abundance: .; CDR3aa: ASSLARDRSKNIQY
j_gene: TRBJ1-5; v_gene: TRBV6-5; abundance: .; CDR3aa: ASSYGGRGAQH
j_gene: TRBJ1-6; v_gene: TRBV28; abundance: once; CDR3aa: ASRERGPDNSPLH
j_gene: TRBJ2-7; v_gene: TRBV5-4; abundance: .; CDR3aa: ASSLRAGGKNEQY
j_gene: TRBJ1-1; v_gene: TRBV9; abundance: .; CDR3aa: ASSPGQGATEAF
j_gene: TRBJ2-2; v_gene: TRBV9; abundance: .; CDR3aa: ASSVDTAGAGELF
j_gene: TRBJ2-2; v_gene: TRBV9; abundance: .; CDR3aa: ASSVVQNTGELF
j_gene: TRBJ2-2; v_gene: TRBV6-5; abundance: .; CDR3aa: ASSYSGRSNTGELF
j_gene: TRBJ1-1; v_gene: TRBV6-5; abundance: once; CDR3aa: ASSYRGFDTEAF
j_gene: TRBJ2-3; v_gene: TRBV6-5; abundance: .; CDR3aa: ASSSPPSAHTQY
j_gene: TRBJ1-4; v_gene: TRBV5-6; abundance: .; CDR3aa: ASSNTGGREKLF